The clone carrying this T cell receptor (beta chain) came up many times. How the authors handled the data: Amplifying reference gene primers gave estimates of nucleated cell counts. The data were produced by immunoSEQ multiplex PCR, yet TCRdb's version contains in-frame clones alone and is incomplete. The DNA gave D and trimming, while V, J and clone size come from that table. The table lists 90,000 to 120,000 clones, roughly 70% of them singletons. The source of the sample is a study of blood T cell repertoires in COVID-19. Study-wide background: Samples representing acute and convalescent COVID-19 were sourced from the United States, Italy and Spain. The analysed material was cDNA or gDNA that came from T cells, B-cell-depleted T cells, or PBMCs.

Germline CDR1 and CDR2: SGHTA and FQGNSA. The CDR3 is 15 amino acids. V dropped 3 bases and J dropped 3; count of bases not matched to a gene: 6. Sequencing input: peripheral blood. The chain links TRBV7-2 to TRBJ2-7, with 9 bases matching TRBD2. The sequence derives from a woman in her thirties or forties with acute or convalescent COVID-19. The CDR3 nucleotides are TGTGCCAGCAGCTTCCAGGCGGGGGGGAACTACGAGCAGTACTTC. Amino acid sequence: CASSFQAGGNYEQYF. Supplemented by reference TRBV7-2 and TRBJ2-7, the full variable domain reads GAGVSQSPSNKVTEKGKDVELRCDPISGHTALYWYRQSLGQGLEFLIYFQGNSAPDKSGLPSDRFSAERTGGSVSTLTIQRTQQEDSAVYLCASSFQAGGNYEQYFGPGTRLTVT.